The clone carrying this T cell receptor (beta chain) turned up a few times. V lost 0 bases, J lost 7 bases, and 19 bases lay in between. The CDR3 loop spans 15 amino acids. In germline, CDR1 is DFQATT, CDR2 SNEGSKA (reference sequence). This sample stems from a study of T cells after yellow fever vaccination. Study background: Some fractions had low cell numbers, and these were prepared with SMART-Seq v4 Ultra Low Input.

TCRdb reprocessed the 5' RACE reads with MiXCR, giving one entry per CDR3 protein. Of 550,000 or so distinct CDR3 sequences listed, approximately 21% were seen once; the top ten hold approximately 15%. The J gene is TRBJ2-7, the V gene TRBV20-1, with a possible D match to TRBD1 (5 bases). This clonotype originated in a man in his thirties or forties who received the YFV17D yellow fever vaccine. This sample comprised PBMCs, obtained 15 days after the yellow fever booster vaccination. Here the CDR3 reads CSARDITRGRGEQYF. CDR3 bases: TGCAGTGCTAGAGATATAACAAGGGGCCGTGGGGAGCAGTACTTC.